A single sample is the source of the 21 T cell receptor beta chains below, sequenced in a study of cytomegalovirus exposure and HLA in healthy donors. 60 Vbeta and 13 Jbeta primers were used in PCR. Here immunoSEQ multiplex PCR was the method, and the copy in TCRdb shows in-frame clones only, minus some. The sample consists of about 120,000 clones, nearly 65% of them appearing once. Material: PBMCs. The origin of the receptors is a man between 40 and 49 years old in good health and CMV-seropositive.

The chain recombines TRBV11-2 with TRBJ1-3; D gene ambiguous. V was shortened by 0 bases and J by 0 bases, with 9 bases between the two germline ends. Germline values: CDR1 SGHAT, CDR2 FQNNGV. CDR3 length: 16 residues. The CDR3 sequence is CASSLDHPDSGNTIYF. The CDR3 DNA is TGTGCCAGCAGCTTAGATCACCCAGACTCTGGAAACACCATATATTTT.

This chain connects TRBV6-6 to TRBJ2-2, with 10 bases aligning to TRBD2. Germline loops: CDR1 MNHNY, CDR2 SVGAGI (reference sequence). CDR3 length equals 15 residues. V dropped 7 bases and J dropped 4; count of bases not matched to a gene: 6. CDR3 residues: CASTSRTSGTGELFF. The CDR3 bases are TGTGCCAGCACTTCAAGGACTAGCGGCACCGGGGAGCTGTTTTTT.

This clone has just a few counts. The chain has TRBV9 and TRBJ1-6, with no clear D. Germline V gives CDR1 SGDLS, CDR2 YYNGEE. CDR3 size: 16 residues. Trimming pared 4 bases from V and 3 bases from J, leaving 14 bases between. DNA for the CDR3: TGTGCCAGCAGCCTCCAGCCCCGGGACTATAATTCACCCCTCCACTTT. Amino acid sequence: CASSLQPRDYNSPLHF.

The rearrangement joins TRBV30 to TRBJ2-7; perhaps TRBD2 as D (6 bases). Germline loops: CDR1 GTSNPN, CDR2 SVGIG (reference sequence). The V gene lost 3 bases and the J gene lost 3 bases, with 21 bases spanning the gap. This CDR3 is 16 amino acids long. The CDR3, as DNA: TGTGCCTGGAGAGACCTTGGGCGGGGAAAGGTCTACGAGCAGTACTTC. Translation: CAWRDLGRGKVYEQYF.

This CDR3 is CASSPGPSQDTSGNTIYF. Here the CDR3 DNA reads TGTGCCAGCAGCCCAGGTCCTTCACAGGACACCTCTGGAAACACCATATATTTT. The chain has TRBV7-9 and TRBJ1-3, with D tentatively TRBD1 (5 bases). Germline-derived CDR1 and CDR2 are SEHNR and FQNEAQ (reference sequence). Trimming stripped 5 bases from V and 0 bases from J, with 20 bases between. This CDR3 contains 18 residues.

In DNA, the CDR3 is TGCGCCAGCAGCTTGGTACAGGGAGTTGACTACACCTTC. It encodes CASSLVQGVDYTF. The chain recombines TRBV5-1 with TRBJ1-2, with D maybe TRBD1 (6 bases). The V end lost 0 bases, the J end lost 10 bases, and 13 bases lay between the germline ends. The CDR3 covers 13 residues. CDR1 and CDR2 from the germline V gene are SGHRS and YFSETQ.

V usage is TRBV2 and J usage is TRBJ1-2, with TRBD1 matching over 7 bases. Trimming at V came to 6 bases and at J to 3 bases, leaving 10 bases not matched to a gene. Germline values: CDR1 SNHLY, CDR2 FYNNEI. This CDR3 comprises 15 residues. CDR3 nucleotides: TGTGCCAGCAGGCTCCATGGGACAGAGTACTATGGCTACACCTTC. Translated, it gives CASRLHGTEYYGYTF.

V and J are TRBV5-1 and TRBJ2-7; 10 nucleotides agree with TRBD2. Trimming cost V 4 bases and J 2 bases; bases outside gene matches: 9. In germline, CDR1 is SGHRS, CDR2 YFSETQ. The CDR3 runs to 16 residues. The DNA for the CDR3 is TGCGCCAGCAGCCCCCCAGGACTAGCGGAGACCTACGAGCAGTACTTC. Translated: CASSPPGLAETYEQYF.

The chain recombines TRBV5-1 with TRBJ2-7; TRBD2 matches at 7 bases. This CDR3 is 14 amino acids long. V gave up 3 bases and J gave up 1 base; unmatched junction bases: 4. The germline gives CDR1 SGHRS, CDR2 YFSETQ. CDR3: CASSSTSASYEQYF. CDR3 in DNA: TGCGCCAGCAGCTCCACTAGCGCGTCCTACGAGCAGTACTTC.

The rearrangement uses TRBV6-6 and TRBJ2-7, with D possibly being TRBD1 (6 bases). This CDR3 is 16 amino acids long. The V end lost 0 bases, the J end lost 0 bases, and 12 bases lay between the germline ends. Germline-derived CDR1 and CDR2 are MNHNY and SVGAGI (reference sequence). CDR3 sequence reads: CASSYSGTQSSYEQYF. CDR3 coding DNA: TGTGCCAGCAGTTACTCCGGGACACAGAGCTCCTACGAGCAGTACTTC.

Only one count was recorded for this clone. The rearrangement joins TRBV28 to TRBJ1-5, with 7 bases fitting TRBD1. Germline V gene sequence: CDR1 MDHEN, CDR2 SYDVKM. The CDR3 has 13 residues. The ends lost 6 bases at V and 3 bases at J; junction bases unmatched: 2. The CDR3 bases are TGTGCCAGCAGAGGGACAGTCAATCAGCCCCAGCATTTT. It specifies CASRGTVNQPQHF.

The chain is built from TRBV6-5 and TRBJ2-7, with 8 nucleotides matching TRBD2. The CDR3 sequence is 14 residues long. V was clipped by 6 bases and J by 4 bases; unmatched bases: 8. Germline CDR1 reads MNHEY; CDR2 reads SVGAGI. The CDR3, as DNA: TGTGCCAGCAGCTTACTAGCGGCGGGGTACGAGCAGTACTTC. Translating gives CASSLLAAGYEQYF.

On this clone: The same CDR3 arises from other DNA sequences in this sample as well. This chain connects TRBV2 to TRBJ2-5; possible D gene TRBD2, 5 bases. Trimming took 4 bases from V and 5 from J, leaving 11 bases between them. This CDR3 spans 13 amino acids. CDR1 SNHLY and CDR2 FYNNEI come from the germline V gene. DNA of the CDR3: TGTGCCAGCAGTGTAGAGGGAGAGGAGACCCAGTACTTC. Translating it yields CASSVEGEETQYF.

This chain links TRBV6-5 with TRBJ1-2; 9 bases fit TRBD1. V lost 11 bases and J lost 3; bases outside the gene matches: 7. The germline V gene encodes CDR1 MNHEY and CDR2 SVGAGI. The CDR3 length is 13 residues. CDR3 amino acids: CAVSRQGDYGYTF. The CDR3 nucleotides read TGTGCCGTTTCGAGACAGGGGGACTATGGCTACACCTTC.

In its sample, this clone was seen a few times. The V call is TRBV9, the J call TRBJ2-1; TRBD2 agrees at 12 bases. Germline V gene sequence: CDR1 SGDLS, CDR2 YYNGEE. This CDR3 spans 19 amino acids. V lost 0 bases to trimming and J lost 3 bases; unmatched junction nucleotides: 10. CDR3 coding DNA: TGTGCCAGCAGCGTAGATGAACTAGCGGGGGGCCAGGACTACAATGAGCAGTTCTTC. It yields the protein CASSVDELAGGQDYNEQFF. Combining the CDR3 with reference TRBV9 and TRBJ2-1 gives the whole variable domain DSGVTQTPKHLITATGQRVTLRCSPRSGDLSVYWYQQSLDQGLQFLIQYYNGEERAKGNILERFSAQQFPDLHSELNLSSLELGDSALYFCASSVDELAGGQDYNEQFFGPGTRLTVL.

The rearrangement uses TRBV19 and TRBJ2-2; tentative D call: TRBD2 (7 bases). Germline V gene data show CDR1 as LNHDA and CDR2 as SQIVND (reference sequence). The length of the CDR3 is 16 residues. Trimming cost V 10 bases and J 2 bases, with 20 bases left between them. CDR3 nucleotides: TGTGCCATGAGTCGATGGGGAGGGGGTAACACCGGGGAGCTGTTTTTT. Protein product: CAMSRWGGGNTGELFF. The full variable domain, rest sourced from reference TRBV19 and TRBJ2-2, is DGGITQSPKYLFRKEGQNVTLSCEQNLNHDAMYWYRQDPGQGLRLIYYSQIVNDFQKGDIAEGYSVSREKKESFPLTVTSAQKNPTAFYLCAMSRWGGGNTGELFFGEGSRLTVL.

The CDR3 DNA reads TGTGCCAGCAGTTACCGGACAGGGTCGTCCTACAATGAGCAGTTCTTC. Translated: CASSYRTGSSYNEQFF. The chain uses TRBV6-5 and TRBJ2-1, with 8 bases aligning to TRBD1. The CDR3 contains 16 residues. Germline V lookup: CDR1 MNHEY, CDR2 SVGAGI. V was pared by 2 bases and J by 1 base, with 4 bases of the junction left unmatched.

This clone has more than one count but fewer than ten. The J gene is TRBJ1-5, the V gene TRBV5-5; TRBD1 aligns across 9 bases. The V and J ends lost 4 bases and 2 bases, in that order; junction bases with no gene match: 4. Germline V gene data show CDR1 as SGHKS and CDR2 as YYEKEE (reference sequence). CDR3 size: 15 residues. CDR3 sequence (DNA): TGTGCCAGCAGCCTACAGGGGGCAGGCAATCAGCCCCAGCATTTT. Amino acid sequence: CASSLQGAGNQPQHF. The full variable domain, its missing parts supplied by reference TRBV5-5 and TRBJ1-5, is DAGVTQSPTHLIKTRGQQVTLRCSPISGHKSVSWYQQVLGQGPQFIFQYYEKEERGRGNFPDRFSARQFPNYSSELNVNALLLGDSALYLCASSLQGAGNQPQHFGDGTRLSIL.

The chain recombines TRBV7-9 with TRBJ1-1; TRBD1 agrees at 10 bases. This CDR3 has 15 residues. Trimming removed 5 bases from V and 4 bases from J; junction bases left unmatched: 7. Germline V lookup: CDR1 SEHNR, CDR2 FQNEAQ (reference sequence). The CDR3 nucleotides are TGTGCCAGCAGCCTATGGACAGGGGGAGGCACTGAAGCTTTCTTT. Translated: CASSLWTGGGTEAFF.

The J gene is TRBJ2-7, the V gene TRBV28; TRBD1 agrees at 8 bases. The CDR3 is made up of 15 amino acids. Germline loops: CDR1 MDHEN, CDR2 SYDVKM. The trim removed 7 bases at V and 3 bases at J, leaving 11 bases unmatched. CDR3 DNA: TGTGCCAGCAAACTCGCAGGGGGCGGGGACTACGAGCAGTACTTC. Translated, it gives CASKLAGGGDYEQYF.

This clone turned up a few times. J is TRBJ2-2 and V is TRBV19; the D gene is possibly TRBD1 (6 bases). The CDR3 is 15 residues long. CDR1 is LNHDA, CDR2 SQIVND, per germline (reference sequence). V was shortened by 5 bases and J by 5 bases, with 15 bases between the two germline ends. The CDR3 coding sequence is TGTGCCAGTAGTGACGGACAGTTCTTGACCGGGGAGCTGTTTTTT. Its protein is CASSDGQFLTGELFF.